The entry that follows covers one T cell receptor (beta chain) sequence. The antigen is undetermined. Donors in the study were healthy people who gave bone marrow. The sample comes from a study of cytomegalovirus exposure and HLA in healthy donors. The study's findings and limits: Likely technical artifact: a cluster of highly shared sequence variants.

The ends were cut back, 7 bases at V and 8 bases at J, with 20 bases in the middle. Germline loops: CDR1 MNHEY, CDR2 SMNVEV (reference sequence). The CDR3 consists of 14 residues. Primers: 60 Vbeta forward and 13 Jbeta reverse. Data came from immunoSEQ multiplex PCR; TCRdb stores just in-frame clones and leaves some out. The sample totals fewer than 150,000 clones. Sample: PBMCs. The receptor's source is a man aged 40-49 years in good health and CMV-seronegative. The gene calls are TRBV27 and TRBJ1-2; weak D call: TRBD1 (5 bases). The CDR3, as DNA: TGTGCCAGCACTGGGGGGAGACAGACGCAGGGCTACACCTTC. It yields the protein CASTGGRQTQGYTF.